A selection of T cell receptor beta chains follows, all from one sample in a study of T cells after yellow fever vaccination. TCRdb used MiXCR to reprocess the 5' RACE reads, holding one entry per CDR3 protein. The sample carries about 510,000 distinct CDR3 sequences, 20% to 25% recorded once. Sequenced material: PBMCs, taken about 20 days after the first yellow fever vaccination. These receptors were collected from a young man who received the YFV17D yellow fever vaccine. The CDR3 runs from the conserved cysteine through the conserved F or W. A D gene is named only where the DNA matches it firmly. Not every row has a clone size; where given, it reads once, few, many or a size class.

CDR3 DNA: TGTGCCAGCAGTTACGGACAGGGACGCACAGATACGCAGTATTTT; CDR3 protein: CASSYGQGRTDTQYF; J gene: TRBJ2-3; clone size: .; V gene: TRBV6-2/TRBV6-3; D gene: TRBD1
CDR3 DNA: TGCAGTGCCTTGCGGGTAAGCTCCTACGAGCAGTACTTC; CDR3 protein: CSALRVSSYEQYF; J gene: TRBJ2-7; clone size: .; V gene: TRBV20-1; D gene: .
CDR3 DNA: TGCAGCGTTGTAAGGAATATGAACACTGAAGCTTTCTTT; CDR3 protein: CSVVRNMNTEAFF; J gene: TRBJ1-1; clone size: many; V gene: TRBV29-1; D gene: .
CDR3 DNA: TGCAGTGCGCCACTGGCCTATTCCCCTTACGAGCAGTACTTC; CDR3 protein: CSAPLAYSPYEQYF; J gene: TRBJ2-7; clone size: .; V gene: TRBV20-1; D gene: .
CDR3 DNA: TGTGCCAGTAGTATTGCAGGGCCACACTCTGGGGCCAACGTCCTGACTTTC; CDR3 protein: CASSIAGPHSGANVLTF; J gene: TRBJ2-6; clone size: few; V gene: TRBV19; D gene: .
CDR3 DNA: TGCGCCAGCAGCTTGGAGGGGGACAACTATGGCTACACCTTC; CDR3 protein: CASSLEGDNYGYTF; J gene: TRBJ1-2; clone size: few; V gene: TRBV5-1; D gene: .
CDR3 DNA: TGTGCCAGCAGCTGGGGGTCGGCAGGTCAGCCCCAGCATTTT; CDR3 protein: CASSWGSAGQPQHF; J gene: TRBJ1-5; clone size: few; V gene: TRBV7-9; D gene: .
CDR3 DNA: TGCAGTGCGCATAATACGGCGAGGCGAGAGCTGTTTTTT; CDR3 protein: CSAHNTARRELFF; J gene: TRBJ2-2; clone size: few; V gene: TRBV20-1; D gene: .
CDR3 DNA: TGTGCCAGCAGTTACCTCCCCTCGACTACGAACACCGGGGAGCTGTTTTTT; CDR3 protein: CASSYLPSTTNTGELFF; J gene: TRBJ2-2; clone size: .; V gene: TRBV6-5; D gene: .
CDR3 DNA: TGCGCCAGCAGCCAACCTACCCTGACGGAGACCCAGTACTTC; CDR3 protein: CASSQPTLTETQYF; J gene: TRBJ2-5; clone size: .; V gene: TRBV5-1; D gene: .
CDR3 DNA: TGTGCCAGCAGAATGGACAGGGGTGGCACTGAAGCTTTCTTT; CDR3 protein: CASRMDRGGTEAFF; J gene: TRBJ1-1; clone size: few; V gene: TRBV6-1; D gene: TRBD1
CDR3 DNA: TGTGCCAGCAGTTTATTCTCCTACAATGAGCAGTTCTTC; CDR3 protein: CASSLFSYNEQFF; J gene: TRBJ2-1; clone size: many; V gene: TRBV27; D gene: .